Only a few counts were recorded for the clone carrying this T cell receptor (beta chain). Its target is not known. Each CDR3 protein is one row after TCRdb ran MiXCR on the multiplex PCR reads. The sample holds some 100,000 distinct CDR3 sequences, 21% seen once. This specimen comes from a study of breast tumors, draining lymph nodes, adjacent tissues. Study results and caveats: Compared with lymph nodes, tumors were less diverse; compared with nontumor tissue, more. Tumor T cell lymph node origin was a supported hypothesis, not proven. The data were judged consistent with most tumor T cells coming from lymph node and expanding in tumor.

Samples came from axillary lymph nodes draining the breast cancer. V was cut by 7 bases and J by 7 bases, with 16 bases left in between. From germline, CDR1 is SNHLY and CDR2 FYNNEI. The CDR3 extends over 14 amino acids. V is TRBV2 and J is TRBJ2-2; a possible D gene is TRBD1 (6 bases). The specimen sequenced was axillary lymph node tissue. The sequence derives from a female donor with breast cancer. Some clones in this sample may be carry-over from other donors' samples. The CDR3 region is CASTRTAISGELFF. CDR3 DNA sequence: TGTGCCAGCACCAGGACAGCCATCAGCGGGGAGCTGTTTTTT. Filled out from reference TRBV2 and TRBJ2-2, the complete variable domain reads EPEVTQTPSHQVTQMGQEVILRCVPISNHLYFYWYRQILGQKVEFLVSFYNNEISEKSEIFDDQFSVERPDGSNFTLKIRSTKLEDSAMYFCASTRTAISGELFFGEGSRLTVL.